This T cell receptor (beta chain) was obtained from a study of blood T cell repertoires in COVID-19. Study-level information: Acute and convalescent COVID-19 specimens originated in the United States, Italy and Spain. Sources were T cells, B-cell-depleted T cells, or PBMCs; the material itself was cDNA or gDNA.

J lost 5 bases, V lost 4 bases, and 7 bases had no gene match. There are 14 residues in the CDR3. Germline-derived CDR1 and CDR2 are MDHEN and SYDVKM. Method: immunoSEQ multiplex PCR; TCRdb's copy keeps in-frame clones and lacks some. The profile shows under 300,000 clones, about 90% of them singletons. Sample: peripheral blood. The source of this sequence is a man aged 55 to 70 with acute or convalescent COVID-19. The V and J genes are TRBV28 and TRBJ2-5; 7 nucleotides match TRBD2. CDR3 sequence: CASSWGRVRETQYF. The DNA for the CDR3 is TGTGCCAGCAGTTGGGGGAGGGTCCGCGAGACCCAGTACTTC.